This T cell receptor beta chain was sequenced for a study of cytomegalovirus exposure and HLA in healthy donors. Study summary: The roughly 110 validation repertoires were produced on the same platform as the roughly 660 repertoires of the first cohort. This was reported in a later analysis.

Points from the study as a whole: Many donors carried some public TCRs, although rarity characterized most TCR sequences. The CMV antigen specificity of a few CMV-associated chains was confirmed through in vitro analysis.

An approximately 120-subject validation cohort, separate from the roughly 670-subject first cohort, supplied the donors. Germline assignment: CDR1 MDHEN and CDR2 SYDVKM. CDR3 length equals 14 residues. V trimming: 5 bases; J trimming: 2 bases; junction bases outside the gene matches: 5. Method: immunoSEQ multiplex PCR; TCRdb's copy keeps in-frame clones and lacks some. The sample holds over 200,000 clones, 90% seen once. This clone was seen just once. The target antigen is unknown. The source is a woman aged 18-29 years in good health and CMV-seronegative. The V gene is TRBV28, the J gene TRBJ1-2; 7 positions match TRBD1. The sequencing input was PBMCs. CDR3 in amino acids: CASSMTGQNYGYTF. CDR3 nucleotides: TGTGCCAGCAGTATGACAGGGCAAAACTATGGCTACACCTTC.